The rows below give T cell receptor beta chains drawn from one sample of a study of T cells after yellow fever vaccination. TCRdb reanalysed the 5' RACE reads using MiXCR and keeps one entry per CDR3 protein. This table has around 310,000 distinct CDR3 sequences, approximately 3.8% appearing once. The sample here was PBMCs, taken on the day of the yellow fever booster vaccination. The receptor set was obtained from a man between 18 and 35 years old who received the YFV17D yellow fever vaccine. CDR3s include the opening cysteine and the closing phenylalanine or tryptophan. The D gene is left open where the match is weak. The listing skips clone size in some rows; elsewhere it reads once, few, many or a size class.

clone_size,v_call,cdr3_length,d_call,j_call,cdr3_nt,cdr3_aa
many,TRBV25-1,16,-,TRBJ1-5,TGTGCCAGCAGTGAAACAGCCAGTCTTAGCAATCAGCCCCAGCATTTT,CASSETASLSNQPQHF
few,TRBV5-1,14,-,TRBJ2-7,TGCGCCAGCTCCTTAAACGGACAGACCTACGAGCAGTACTTC,CASSLNGQTYEQYF
many,TRBV7-9,13,-,TRBJ2-1,TGTGCCAGTGCACTTTCTCGGACAGAGCCCCAGTTCTTC,CASALSRTEPQFF
few,TRBV13,13,-,TRBJ2-7,TGTGCCAGCAGACAAGATCCGGGCTACGAGCAGTACTTC,CASRQDPGYEQYF
many,TRBV20-1,12,-,TRBJ2-7,TGCAGTGCTGCAATTGGGGGCTACGAGCAGTACTTC,CSAAIGGYEQYF
many,TRBV5-1,13,-,TRBJ2-5,TGCGCCAGCAGCTTGGCCACGGATGAGACCCAGTACTTC,CASSLATDETQYF
many,TRBV5-6,13,-,TRBJ2-4,TGTGCCAGCAGCCCCCCACTGACCGGGACCCTTTATTTC,CASSPPLTGTLYF
-,TRBV18,15,-,TRBJ1-4,TGTGCCAGCTCACCAAGGTTTGCAACTAATGAAAAACTGTTTTTT,CASSPRFATNEKLFF
many,TRBV7-9,20,TRBD1,TRBJ2-4,TGTGCCAGCAGCCCGAAGTTAGGGGACAGGGTCGGTCTTGTAAGAGACATTCAGTACTTC,CASSPKLGDRVGLVRDIQYF
many,TRBV6-5,13,-,TRBJ2-3,TGTGCCAGCAGGACCGGGGGAGTGGATACGCAGTATTTT,CASRTGGVDTQYF
many,TRBV6-5,15,TRBD1,TRBJ2-1,TGTGCCAGCAGTTTCCCTCCGGGACAGCCGAATGAGCAGTTCTTC,CASSFPPGQPNEQFF
few,TRBV2,15,TRBD1,TRBJ1-1,TGTGCCAGCAGTGAAGGTCCAGGGGGTGGGACTGAAGCTTTCTTT,CASSEGPGGGTEAFF
many,TRBV5-4,11,-,TRBJ2-1,TGTGCCAGCAGCTTTTTGGGTGAGCAGTTCTTC,CASSFLGEQFF
few,TRBV5-1,18,TRBD2,TRBJ2-3,TGCGCCACCCTCCCCCCGGGCGGGGGGGCAGCTAGCACAGATACGCAGTATTTT,CATLPPGGGAASTDTQYF
-,TRBV12-3/TRBV12-4,16,TRBD1,TRBJ1-5,TGTGCCAGCAGTGCTCGGGGACAGAATAGCAATCAGCCCCAGCATTTT,CASSARGQNSNQPQHF
many,TRBV12-5,13,-,TRBJ2-5,TGTGCTAGTGGTTTTAGGAACCAAGAGACCCAGTACTTC,CASGFRNQETQYF
many,TRBV25-1,17,TRBD2,TRBJ2-5,TGTGCCAGCAGTGAGGGATTGAATAGCGGGGGCCAAGAGACCCAGTACTTC,CASSEGLNSGGQETQYF
many,TRBV30,14,TRBD1,TRBJ1-6,TGTGCCTGGAGTTCCGGGACAGGGAATTCACCCCTCCACTTT,CAWSSGTGNSPLHF